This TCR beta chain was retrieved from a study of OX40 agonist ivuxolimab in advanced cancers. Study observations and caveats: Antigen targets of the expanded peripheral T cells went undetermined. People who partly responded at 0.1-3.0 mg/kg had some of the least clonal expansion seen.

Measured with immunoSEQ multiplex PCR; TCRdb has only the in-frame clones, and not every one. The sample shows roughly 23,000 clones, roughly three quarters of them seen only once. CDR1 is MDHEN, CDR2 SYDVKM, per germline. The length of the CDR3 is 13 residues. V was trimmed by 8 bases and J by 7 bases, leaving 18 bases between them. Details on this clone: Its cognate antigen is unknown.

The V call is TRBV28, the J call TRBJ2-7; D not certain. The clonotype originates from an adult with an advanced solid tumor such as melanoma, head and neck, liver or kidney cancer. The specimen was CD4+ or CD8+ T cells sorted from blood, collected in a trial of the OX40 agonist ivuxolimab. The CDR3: CASSEREGREQYF. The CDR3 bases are TGTGCCAGCTCCGAGAGAGAAGGGCGAGAGCAGTACTTC.